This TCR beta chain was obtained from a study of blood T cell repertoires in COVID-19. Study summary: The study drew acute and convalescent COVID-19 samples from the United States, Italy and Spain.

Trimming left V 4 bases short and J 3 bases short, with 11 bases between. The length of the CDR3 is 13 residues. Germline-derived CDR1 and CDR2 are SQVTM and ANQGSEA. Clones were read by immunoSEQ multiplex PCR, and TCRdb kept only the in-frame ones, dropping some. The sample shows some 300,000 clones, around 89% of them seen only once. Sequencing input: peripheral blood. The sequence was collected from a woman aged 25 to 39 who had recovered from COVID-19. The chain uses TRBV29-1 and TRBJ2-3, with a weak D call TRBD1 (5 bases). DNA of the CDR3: TGCAGCGTTGCGACAGATTATACAGATACGCAGTATTTT. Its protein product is CSVATDYTDTQYF.